These 26 T cell receptor beta chains came from one sample sequenced in a study of OX40 agonist ivuxolimab in advanced cancers. The repertoire was sequenced with immunoSEQ multiplex PCR; TCRdb's copy has only in-frame clones and lacks some. The table includes 60,000 to 70,000 clones, approximately 82% detected once. The specimen was CD4+ or CD8+ T cells sorted from blood, collected in a trial of the OX40 agonist ivuxolimab. Receptors were obtained from an adult with an advanced solid tumor such as melanoma, head and neck, liver or kidney cancer.

The chain uses TRBV7-2 and TRBJ2-5; D is perhaps TRBD2 (6 bases). Trimming took 5 bases from V and 5 from J, leaving 9 bases between them. Germline V gene data show CDR1 as SGHTA and CDR2 as FQGNSA. The CDR3 totals 12 residues. CDR3 nucleotides: TGTGCCAGCAGCGGGGGGAGGGAGACCCAGTACTTC. The encoded protein is CASSGGRETQYF.

The chain links TRBV6-1 to TRBJ2-7; 10 bases agree with TRBD2. Unmatched junction bases numbered 3, after V lost 0 bases and J lost 4 bases. There are 15 residues in the CDR3. Germline V gene sequence: CDR1 MNHNS, CDR2 SASEGT. The CDR3 region is CASSEASGRVYEQYF. DNA for the CDR3: TGTGCCAGCAGTGAAGCGAGCGGGAGGGTTTACGAGCAGTACTTC.

J is TRBJ1-2 and V is TRBV4-1; no clear D. Between the trimmed V and J ends, which lost 0 bases and 6 bases, there was a span of 8 bases. CDR1 and CDR2 from the germline V gene are MGHRA and YSYEKL. This CDR3 region has 13 residues. CDR3 amino acids: CASSQDLENGYTF. DNA of the CDR3: TGCGCCAGCAGCCAAGATCTGGAGAATGGCTACACCTTC.

The chain couples TRBV9 to TRBJ2-4; a possible D gene is TRBD2 (5 bases). This CDR3 region has 14 residues. Germline loops: CDR1 SGDLS, CDR2 YYNGEE. The ends were cut back, 5 bases at V and 8 bases at J, with 17 bases in the middle. DNA of the CDR3: TGTGCCAGCAGTTTGAACGGAGGTGGAGACATTCAGTACTTC. Protein: CASSLNGGGDIQYF.

The rearrangement uses TRBV2 and TRBJ2-5; D call uncertain. V dropped 7 bases and J dropped 5 bases, with 8 bases sitting between them. The CDR3 loop spans 11 amino acids. Per the germline V gene, CDR1 is SNHLY and CDR2 is FYNNEI. The CDR3 sequence is CASTLDETQYF. The CDR3 bases are TGTGCCAGCACCCTAGACGAGACCCAGTACTTC.

The V call is TRBV6-4, the J call TRBJ2-2; D might be TRBD1 (5 bases). Germline V CDR1 and CDR2: MRHNA, SNTAGT. The CDR3 length is 14 residues. The V and J ends lost 4 bases and 1 base respectively, with 7 bases between them. CDR3 sequence (DNA): TGTGCCAGCAGTGTTGACAGGAACACCGGGGAGCTGTTTTTT. It translates to CASSVDRNTGELFF.

This clone was observed a handful of times. The chain employs TRBV2 and TRBJ2-1; D perhaps matches TRBD2 (6 bases). The length of the CDR3 is 15 residues. Germline V gene sequence: CDR1 SNHLY, CDR2 FYNNEI. V was pared by 4 bases and J by 10 bases, with 20 bases between. The CDR3 protein is CASSGTSISGPEQFF. CDR3 coding DNA: TGTGCCAGCAGTGGGACGTCGATTAGCGGACCCGAGCAGTTCTTC. The full variable domain, its missing parts supplied by reference TRBV2 and TRBJ2-1, is EPEVTQTPSHQVTQMGQEVILRCVPISNHLYFYWYRQILGQKVEFLVSFYNNEISEKSEIFDDQFSVERPDGSNFTLKIRSTKLEDSAMYFCASSGTSISGPEQFFGPGTRLTVL.

The V and J genes are TRBV2 and TRBJ2-1, with D perhaps TRBD2 (6 bases). V lost 6 bases to trimming and J lost 8 bases, with 14 bases between them. In germline, CDR1 is SNHLY, CDR2 FYNNEI. CDR3 length: 13 residues. The CDR3 reads CASSREARDEQFF. The CDR3 region has the DNA TGTGCCAGCAGCAGGGAGGCCCGCGATGAGCAGTTCTTC.

The rearrangement uses TRBV21-1 and TRBJ2-7; the table gives TRBD2 as D, unverified against the DNA. TRBV21-1 corresponds to a pseudogene. The CDR3 sequence is 13 residues long. CDR3 residues: CASSRPAGKGQYF. Written as DNA, the CDR3 is TGTGCCAGCAGCCGGCCTGCCGGGAAGGGGCAGTACTTC.

V and J are TRBV4-1 and TRBJ2-1; 10 bases line up with TRBD2. V lost 2 bases, J lost 5 bases, and 6 bases stayed unmatched. The CDR3 length is 16 residues. Germline-derived CDR1 and CDR2 are MGHRA and YSYEKL. The CDR3, as DNA: TGCGCCAGCAGCCAACCGAGCGGGAGGGTGAACAATGAGCAGTTCTTC. It yields the protein CASSQPSGRVNNEQFF.

The chain has TRBV27 and TRBJ2-3, with TRBD2 matching over 9 bases. Germline-derived CDR1 and CDR2 are MNHEY and SMNVEV (reference sequence). Losses at the gene ends were 1 base for V and 4 bases for J; bases not matched to a gene: 6. The CDR3 contains 16 residues. CDR3 DNA: TGTGCCAGCAGTTTATTGTCTAGCGGGAATGCAGATACGCAGTATTTT. It encodes CASSLLSSGNADTQYF.

This sequence joins TRBV11-3 and TRBJ2-1; 9 bases line up with TRBD1. CDR1 and CDR2 from the germline V gene are SGHNT and YENEEA. This CDR3 spans 15 amino acids. With V trimmed by 2 bases and J by 9 bases, 8 bases remained unmatched. The CDR3 region is CASSLRDRVDGEQFF. Here the CDR3 DNA reads TGTGCCAGCAGCTTACGGGACAGGGTCGACGGTGAGCAGTTCTTC.

The chain combines TRBV9 with TRBJ2-1; no clear D. The CDR3 spans 12 residues. CDR1 SGDLS and CDR2 YYNGEE come from the germline V gene. The V end was cut by 3 bases, the J end by 14 bases, with 15 bases between. The CDR3 loop is CASSASGQSKFF. The CDR3 coding sequence is TGTGCCAGCAGCGCGTCGGGCCAATCCAAGTTCTTC. The whole variable domain, remainder taken from reference TRBV9 and TRBJ2-1, is DSGVTQTPKHLITATGQRVTLRCSPRSGDLSVYWYQQSLDQGLQFLIQYYNGEERAKGNILERFSAQQFPDLHSELNLSSLELGDSALYFCASSASGQSKFFGPGTRLTVL.

The chain employs TRBV6-5 and TRBJ1-2; no firm D call. Germline V gives CDR1 MNHEY, CDR2 SVGAGI. V dropped 2 bases and J dropped 7 bases, with 5 bases sitting between them. This CDR3 has 11 amino acids. CDR3 loop: CASSYGRGYTF. CDR3 nucleotide sequence: TGTGCCAGCAGTTACGGACGTGGCTACACCTTC.

This chain links TRBV4-3 with TRBJ2-5; unclear D gene. The V end was cut by 2 bases, the J end by 5 bases, with 12 bases between. CDR1 is LGHNA and CDR2 is YSLEER in the germline V gene. The CDR3 spans 14 residues. The CDR3 nucleotides read TGCGCCAGCAGCCAATTCGGAGAGATGGAGACCCAGTACTTC. This translates into CASSQFGEMETQYF.

The chain links TRBV5-6 to TRBJ2-2; D ambiguous. V lost 0 bases to trimming and J lost 3 bases, with 6 bases between them. This CDR3 has 14 residues. The germline V gene encodes CDR1 SGHDT and CDR2 YYEEEE. The CDR3 here is CASSLDWDTGELFF. The CDR3 region has the DNA TGTGCCAGCAGCTTGGATTGGGACACCGGGGAGCTGTTTTTT.

This clone was seen just once. V gene TRBV28 combines with J gene TRBJ1-5, with D uncertain. Germline assignment: CDR1 MDHEN and CDR2 SYDVKM. CDR3 length: 14 residues. Trimming took off 1 base at V and 1 base at J, with 5 bases between the two ends. Here the CDR3 reads CASSLSSSNQPQHF. CDR3 DNA sequence: TGTGCCAGCAGTTTATCGAGCAGCAATCAGCCCCAGCATTTT. The variable domain in full, completed from reference TRBV28 and TRBJ1-5, reads DVKVTQSSRYLVKRTGEKVFLECVQDMDHENMFWYRQDPGLGLRLIYFSYDVKMKEKGDIPEGYSVSREKKERFSLILESASTNQTSMYLCASSLSSSNQPQHFGDGTRLSIL.

The chain couples TRBV27 to TRBJ2-3; D remains unclear. Germline CDR1 reads MNHEY; CDR2 reads SMNVEV (reference sequence). The germline V and J ends were trimmed by 3 bases and 6 bases, with 4 bases remaining between them. This CDR3 has 11 residues. The CDR3 nucleotides read TGTGCCAGCAGTTTTGAGGATACGCAGTATTTT. Translation gives CASSFEDTQYF.

This clone is labeled as medium-sized. CDR3: CASSQVGYTGELFF. For the CDR3, the DNA is TGCGCCAGCAGCCAAGTAGGATACACCGGGGAGCTGTTTTTT. This chain connects TRBV4-1 to TRBJ2-2; no reliable D call. The germline V and J ends were trimmed by 1 base and 3 bases, with 6 bases remaining between them. CDR1 and CDR2 from the germline V gene are MGHRA and YSYEKL. The CDR3 consists of 14 residues.

A single count supports this clone. The genes are TRBV7-9 and TRBJ1-3; no firm D call. The V gene's germline CDR1 is SEHNR and CDR2 FQNEAQ (reference sequence). The CDR3 has 11 residues. Trimming took 3 bases from V and 4 from J, leaving 1 base between them. DNA of the CDR3: TGTGCCAGCAGCTTCGGAAACACCATATATTTT. Translation gives CASSFGNTIYF.

The count of this clone is one. The chain uses TRBV2 and TRBJ1-2; 8 bases are a match to TRBD1. Germline-derived CDR1 and CDR2 are SNHLY and FYNNEI. Trimming took 1 base from V and 5 from J; bases not matched to a gene: 3. CDR3 length: 14 amino acids. CDR3 region: CASSEGGTGYGYTF. CDR3 nucleotides: TGTGCCAGCAGTGAAGGGGGGACAGGTTATGGCTACACCTTC.

The CDR3 reads CASSRPGYEQYF. CDR3 nucleotides: TGTGCCAGCAGCCGTCCCGGCTACGAGCAGTACTTC. V is TRBV2 and J is TRBJ2-7; D is unresolved. This CDR3 has 12 amino acids. Per the germline V gene, CDR1 is SNHLY and CDR2 is FYNNEI. The ends were cut back, 6 bases at V and 3 bases at J, with 9 bases in the middle.

This clone was detected a few times. The gene calls are TRBV4-1 and TRBJ1-1; TRBD1 is a possible D gene (6 bases). This CDR3 comprises 16 residues. V gave up 1 base and J gave up 8 bases, with 20 bases separating them. Germline V gene lookup returns CDR1 MGHRA and CDR2 YSYEKL. The CDR3 sequence is CASSQAEGGALKEAFF. DNA of the CDR3: TGCGCCAGCAGCCAAGCCGAGGGGGGGGCGCTTAAGGAAGCTTTCTTT.

V usage is TRBV18 and J usage is TRBJ1-5; a possible D gene is TRBD1 (5 bases). The CDR3 is 15 residues long. The germline V and J ends were trimmed by 5 bases and 2 bases, with 13 bases remaining between them. Germline V CDR1 and CDR2: KGHSH, LQKENI. The CDR3: CASSADSLGNQPQHF. The CDR3 DNA follows: TGTGCCAGCTCAGCCGACAGTCTCGGCAATCAGCCCCAGCATTTT.

DNA for the CDR3: TGTGCCAGCAGCTTGGGTGCTAATGAAAAACTGTTTTTT. It yields the protein CASSLGANEKLFF. The chain recombines TRBV5-5 with TRBJ1-4; D ambiguous. Per germline, CDR1 SGHKS and CDR2 YYEKEE (reference sequence). The CDR3 has 13 amino acids. V was trimmed by 0 bases and J by 3 bases, leaving 3 bases between them.

V gene TRBV5-1 combines with J gene TRBJ2-2; D might be TRBD1 (6 bases). Deletions cut 4 bases from V and 5 bases from J, with 9 bases between. CDR1 is SGHRS, CDR2 YFSETQ, per germline. The CDR3 loop spans 13 amino acids. CDR3: CASSPGETGELFF. In DNA, the CDR3 is TGCGCCAGCAGCCCAGGGGAAACCGGGGAGCTGTTTTTT.